Listed below are T cell receptor beta chains from one sample, sequenced in a study of beta chain features in type 1 diabetes. Assay: immunoSEQ multiplex PCR; the TCRdb copy retains only in-frame clones and omits some. The data contain 250,000 to 300,000 clones, approximately 25% of them singletons. The sample taken for sequencing was naive CD4+ T cells from blood. The receptors shown here come from a woman aged 25 to 45 with type 1 diabetes. The CDR3 runs from the conserved cysteine through the conserved F or W. The order of the fields is V gene, D gene, clone size, J gene, CDR3 DNA, CDR3 protein. D genes are given only for firm matches. The size of a clone is reported for some rows only, either as once, few or many, or as a class for expanded clones.

TRBV5-1	TRBD1	-	TRBJ1-2	TGCGCCAGCAGCTTCGACAGGGTCTGGGATGGCTACACCTTC	CASSFDRVWDGYTF
TRBV19	-	few	TRBJ1-5	TGTGCCAGTAGTATGGCCCGTCAGCCCCAGCATTTT	CASSMARQPQHF
TRBV2	-	few	TRBJ1-4	TGTGCCAGCAGTGGAACAGGGAATGAAAAACTGTTTTTT	CASSGTGNEKLFF
TRBV4-1	-	few	TRBJ1-5	TGCGCCAGCAGCCACCAAGGGAGAGGCCAGCCCCAGCATTTT	CASSHQGRGQPQHF
TRBV29-1	-	-	TRBJ1-2	TGCAGCGATAGAGCAGGGAACGGCTACACCTTC	CSDRAGNGYTF
TRBV30	-	-	TRBJ2-2	TGTGCCTGGAATCATCCGGGAGCGACCGGGGAGCTGTTTTTT	CAWNHPGATGELFF
TRBV7-9	-	-	TRBJ2-1	TGTGCCAGCAGCTTAGTACCGGGAGAAAGTGAGCAGTTCTTC	CASSLVPGESEQFF
TRBV30	-	-	TRBJ1-5	TGTGCCTGGAGTGTACGCGGTCAGCCCCAGCATTTT	CAWSVRGQPQHF
TRBV29-1	-	-	TRBJ1-4	TGCAGCGTTCAGGGGCACACTAATGAAAAACTGTTTTTT	CSVQGHTNEKLFF
TRBV6-5	TRBD1	once	TRBJ1-2	TGTGCCAGCAGCCTGGATCGGGACAGGGCTTATGGCTACACCTTC	CASSLDRDRAYGYTF
TRBV10-3	-	-	TRBJ2-1	TGTGCCATCAGTGAGTCAGTGAGGGCCAATGAGCAGTTCTTC	CAISESVRANEQFF
TRBV9	-	-	TRBJ1-3	TGTGCCAGCAGCGTAGTCAGCCAGGCGTCCTCTGGAAACACCACATATTTT	CASSVVSQASSGNTTYF
TRBV29-1	TRBD1	few	TRBJ2-2	TGCAGCGCACGGGACAGCACCGGGGAGCTGTTTTTT	CSARDSTGELFF
TRBV27	TRBD1	few	TRBJ2-6	TGTGCCAGCAGGACAGGGGACACCTCTGGGGCCAACGTCCTGACTTTC	CASRTGDTSGANVLTF
TRBV2	-	few	TRBJ1-1	TGTGCCACCGACAGGAGCACTGAAGCTTTCTTT	CATDRSTEAFF
TRBV7-2	TRBD2	-	TRBJ2-7	TGTGCCAGCAGCCCCGGGACTAGCGTATACGAGCAGTACTTC	CASSPGTSVYEQYF
TRBV7-9	TRBD2	-	TRBJ2-5	TGTGCCAGCTCGAGGACTAGCCTCGAGACCCAGTACTTC	CASSRTSLETQYF
TRBV9	-	few	TRBJ1-4	TGTGCCAGCAGCGTAGCGGGGGCAACTAATGAAAAACTGTTTTTT	CASSVAGATNEKLFF
TRBV29-1	TRBD2	few	TRBJ2-1	TGCAGCGTTGGGGATGGGCGGGACTATTACAATGAGCAGTTCTTC	CSVGDGRDYYNEQFF
TRBV15	TRBD2	few	TRBJ2-1	TGTGCCACCAGCAGAGATCGCGGCGGGAGAGTAAGGAATGAGCAGTTCTTC	CATSRDRGGRVRNEQFF
TRBV27	-	-	TRBJ1-2	TGTGCCAGCAGTCTTCGTCCCCTCCACTATGGCTACACCTTC	CASSLRPLHYGYTF
TRBV4-1	TRBD2	few	TRBJ2-1	TGCGCCAGCAGCCAACTAGCGGGGAAGAGACACAATGAGCAGTTCTTC	CASSQLAGKRHNEQFF
TRBV25-1	-	-	TRBJ2-1	TGTGCCAGCAGTGTTCGACAGGACAATGAGCAGTTCTTC	CASSVRQDNEQFF
TRBV7-2	TRBD2	few	TRBJ2-1	TGTGCCAGCAGCGGGACTAGCGAACACAATGAGCAGTTCTTC	CASSGTSEHNEQFF
TRBV27	-	few	TRBJ2-1	TGTGCCAGCAGTACTACTGGGGAGCAGTTCTTC	CASSTTGEQFF
TRBV27	TRBD1	-	TRBJ1-5	TGTGCCAGCAGTTGGACCGGGACAGGGAATCAGCCCCAGCATTTT	CASSWTGTGNQPQHF